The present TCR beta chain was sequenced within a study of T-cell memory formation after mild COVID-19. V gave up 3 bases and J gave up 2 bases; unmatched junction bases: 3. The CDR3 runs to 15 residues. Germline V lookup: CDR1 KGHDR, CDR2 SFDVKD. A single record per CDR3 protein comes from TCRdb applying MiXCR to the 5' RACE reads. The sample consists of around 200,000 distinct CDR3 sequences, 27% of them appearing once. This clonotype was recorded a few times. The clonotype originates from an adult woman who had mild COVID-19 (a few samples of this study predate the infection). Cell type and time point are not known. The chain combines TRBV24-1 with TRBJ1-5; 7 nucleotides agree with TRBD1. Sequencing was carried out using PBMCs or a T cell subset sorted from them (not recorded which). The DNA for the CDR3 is TGTGCCACCAGTGATGATACAGGGGGCAATCAGCCCCAGCATTTT. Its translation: CATSDDTGGNQPQHF.